The 18 T cell receptor beta chains in this list originate from one sample, sequenced in a study of control samples from healthy donors and cancer patients. Here immunoSEQ multiplex PCR was the method, and the copy in TCRdb shows in-frame clones only, minus some. Among over 75,000 clones listed, 91% were seen once. Sequencing was done on a sample of blood. These TCRs come from a man aged 25 to 45 in good health.

The chain links TRBV5-1 to TRBJ2-5, with 11 nucleotides matching TRBD1. V shed 3 bases and J 0 bases; nucleotides not matched to a gene: 4. Germline V gene data show CDR1 as SGHRS and CDR2 as YFSETQ. This CDR3 is 16 amino acids long. Here the CDR3 DNA reads TGCGCCAGCAGCTCCCGGACAGGGGGCAACCAAGAGACCCAGTACTTC. Amino acids: CASSSRTGGNQETQYF.

V is TRBV2 and J is TRBJ1-1, with D perhaps TRBD1 (6 bases). In germline, CDR1 is SNHLY, CDR2 FYNNEI. This CDR3 contains 13 residues. Trimming left V 4 bases short and J 8 bases short, with 14 bases between. The CDR3 protein is CASSADRQREAFF. Here the CDR3 DNA reads TGTGCCAGCAGTGCAGACAGGCAAAGGGAAGCTTTCTTT. Full variable domain (remainder filled in from reference TRBV2 and TRBJ1-1): EPEVTQTPSHQVTQMGQEVILRCVPISNHLYFYWYRQILGQKVEFLVSFYNNEISEKSEIFDDQFSVERPDGSNFTLKIRSTKLEDSAMYFCASSADRQREAFFGQGTRLTVV.

This clone showed up just a few times. The gene calls are TRBV4-2 and TRBJ2-1, with TRBD2 identical over 8 bases. Looked up from germline, CDR1 is LGHNA and CDR2 is YNFKEQ. With V trimmed by 0 bases and J by 2 bases, 0 bases remained unmatched. The CDR3 is 15 amino acids. The CDR3 bases are TGTGCCAGCAGCCAAGAGACTAGCGCCTACAATGAGCAGTTCTTC. Residues: CASSQETSAYNEQFF.

The genes are TRBV27 and TRBJ1-1; TRBD1 aligns across 8 bases. CDR3 length: 16 amino acids. The V segment lost 4 bases and the J segment 4 bases; nucleotides outside the gene matches: 11. Germline loops: CDR1 MNHEY, CDR2 SMNVEV (reference sequence). This chain's CDR3 is CASSSLARGPRTEAFF. CDR3 DNA: TGTGCCAGCAGTTCCCTCGCCAGGGGGCCACGCACTGAAGCTTTCTTT.

This rearrangement joins TRBV29-1 to TRBJ2-5, with D maybe TRBD1 (5 bases). The CDR3 has 11 residues. V lost 4 bases and J lost 2, with 5 bases in between. Germline CDR1 SQVTM, CDR2 ANQGSEA. The CDR3 reads CSVGQQETQYF. CDR3 bases: TGCAGCGTTGGACAGCAAGAGACCCAGTACTTC.

The V gene is TRBV7-7, the J gene TRBJ2-2, with D unclear. CDR3 length equals 14 residues. Germline loops: CDR1 SSHAT, CDR2 FNYEAQ (reference sequence). V lost 1 base to trimming and J lost 0 bases, with 3 bases between them. The chain's CDR3 is CASSLGANTGELFF. The CDR3 DNA follows: TGTGCCAGCAGCTTAGGGGCGAACACCGGGGAGCTGTTTTTT.

CDR3 sequence: CASSPWQRASTDTQYF. The CDR3 bases are TGTGCCAGCTCACCATGGCAGCGGGCTAGCACAGATACGCAGTATTTT. V gene TRBV18 combines with J gene TRBJ2-3; D perhaps matches TRBD2 (6 bases). CDR1 is KGHSH, CDR2 LQKENI, per germline. The CDR3 contains 16 residues. Trimming cost V 2 bases and J 0 bases, with 12 bases left between them.

J is TRBJ2-1 and V is TRBV5-4; unclear D gene. Germline CDR1 and CDR2: SGHNT and YYREEE (reference sequence). V was shortened by 0 bases and J by 5 bases, with 6 bases between the two germline ends. The CDR3 spans 13 residues. The CDR3 DNA follows: TGTGCCAGCAGCTTGGCTATCGACAATGAGCAGTTCTTC. It is translated as CASSLAIDNEQFF.

The rearrangement uses TRBV12-5 and TRBJ1-6; weak D call: TRBD1 (6 bases). Germline V gives CDR1 LGHNT, CDR2 FRNRAP. Trimming cost V 5 bases and J 7 bases, with 9 bases left between them. This CDR3 is built from 13 residues. Here the CDR3 DNA reads TGTGCTAGTGGTCTTACAGGGAATTCACCCCTCCACTTT. Amino acids: CASGLTGNSPLHF.

This chain connects TRBV24-1 to TRBJ2-3, with D uncertain. The CDR3 is 15 amino acids. CDR1 KGHDR and CDR2 SFDVKD come from the germline V gene. V was trimmed by 4 bases and J by 1 base, leaving 11 bases between them. DNA for the CDR3: TGTGCCACCAGTGACCCAAGTTTCGGCACAGATACGCAGTATTTT. Protein product: CATSDPSFGTDTQYF.

The chain uses TRBV6-5 and TRBJ2-7, with TRBD1 matching over 9 bases. The CDR3 length is 15 residues. Unmatched junction bases numbered 7, after V lost 5 bases and J lost 2 bases. CDR1 is MNHEY and CDR2 is SVGAGI in the germline V gene. The CDR3 nucleotides read TGTGCCAGCAGTAGCGGACAGGGGAGCCCCTACGAGCAGTACTTC. It translates to CASSSGQGSPYEQYF.

This chain connects TRBV24-1 to TRBJ2-2, with 7 bases aligning to TRBD1. The CDR3 length is 16 residues. The V segment lost 4 bases and the J segment 0 bases; nucleotides outside the gene matches: 4. The germline gives CDR1 KGHDR, CDR2 SFDVKD. CDR3 DNA sequence: TGTGCCACCAGTGACCCCACAGGGGCGAACACCGGGGAGCTGTTTTTT. Its translation: CATSDPTGANTGELFF.

The chain is built from TRBV12-3 or TRBV12-4 and TRBJ2-7; a weak D match, TRBD1 (5 bases). CDR3 size: 13 residues. V shed 2 bases and J shed 2 bases, with 7 bases lying between them. The CDR3 nucleotides are TGTGCCAGCAGTTTAAAACAGGCCTACGAGCAGTACTTC. Amino acid sequence: CASSLKQAYEQYF.

This chain links TRBV7-3 with TRBJ2-2; D possibly uses TRBD1 or TRBD2 (5 bases each). Looked up from germline, CDR1 is SGHTA and CDR2 is FQGTGA. This CDR3 has 15 amino acids. Trimming took 5 bases from V and 4 from J, leaving 14 bases between them. The CDR3 nucleotides read TGTGCCAGCAGCCAAAACTCCGGGGCCACCGGGGAGCTGTTTTTT. It yields the protein CASSQNSGATGELFF. Drawing the rest from reference TRBV7-3 and TRBJ2-2, the complete variable domain is GAGVSQTPSNKVTEKGKYVELRCDPISGHTALYWYRQSLGQGPEFLIYFQGTGAADDSGLPNDRFFAVRPEGSVSTLKIQRTERGDSAVYLCASSQNSGATGELFFGEGSRLTVL.

The chain couples TRBV12-5 to TRBJ1-1, with D unresolved. This CDR3 contains 14 residues. Germline V gene sequence: CDR1 LGHNT, CDR2 FRNRAP. V lost 6 bases and J 4 bases, leaving 15 bases between the germline ends. The CDR3 region has the DNA TGTGCTAGTGGATGGGCGACACCGGCCACTGAAGCTTTCTTT. As protein: CASGWATPATEAFF.

V is TRBV11-2 and J is TRBJ1-3; 8 bases agree with TRBD1. J gave up 8 bases and V 5 bases, and 8 bases lay outside the gene matches. CDR1 SGHAT and CDR2 FQNNGV come from the germline V gene. The CDR3 spans 14 residues. CDR3: CASSGWTGSDTIYF. The CDR3 DNA follows: TGTGCCAGCAGCGGATGGACAGGGTCGGACACCATATATTTT.

The DNA for the CDR3 is TGTGCCAGCAGCTTAAGGCATAACTCAATCACCGGGGAGCTGTTTTTT. Translation: CASSLRHNSITGELFF. This chain connects TRBV7-3 to TRBJ2-2, with D hard to call. The CDR3 consists of 16 residues. The germline CDR1 and CDR2 sequences are SGHTA and FQGTGA. V was trimmed by 1 base and J by 4 bases, leaving 13 bases between them. The complete variable domain, with remaining parts taken from reference TRBV7-3 and TRBJ2-2, reads GAGVSQTPSNKVTEKGKYVELRCDPISGHTALYWYRQSLGQGPEFLIYFQGTGAADDSGLPNDRFFAVRPEGSVSTLKIQRTERGDSAVYLCASSLRHNSITGELFFGEGSRLTVL.

The genes are TRBV2 and TRBJ1-2, with TRBD1 matching 10 bases. In germline, CDR1 is SNHLY, CDR2 FYNNEI. The CDR3 is 16 residues long. V shed 7 bases and J 7 bases; nucleotides not matched to a gene: 15. The DNA for the CDR3 is TGTGCCAGCATAAAGGAAGCTGGACAGGGGGGACGTGGCTACACCTTC. Translated: CASIKEAGQGGRGYTF.